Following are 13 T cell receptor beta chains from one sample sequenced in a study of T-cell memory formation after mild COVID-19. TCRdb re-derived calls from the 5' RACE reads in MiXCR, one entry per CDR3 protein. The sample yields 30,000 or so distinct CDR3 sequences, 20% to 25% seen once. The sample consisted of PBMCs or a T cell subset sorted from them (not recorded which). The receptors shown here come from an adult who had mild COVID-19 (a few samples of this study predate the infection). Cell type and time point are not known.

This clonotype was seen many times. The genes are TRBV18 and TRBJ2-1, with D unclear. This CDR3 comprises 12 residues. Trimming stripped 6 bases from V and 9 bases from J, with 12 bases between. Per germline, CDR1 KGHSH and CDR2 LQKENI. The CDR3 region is CASSSTAAEQFF. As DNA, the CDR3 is TGTGCCAGCTCTTCGACCGCCGCTGAGCAGTTCTTC.

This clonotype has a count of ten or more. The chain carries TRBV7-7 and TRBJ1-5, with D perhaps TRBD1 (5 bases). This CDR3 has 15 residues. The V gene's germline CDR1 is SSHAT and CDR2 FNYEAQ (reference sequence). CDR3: CASRLLGHSNQPQHF. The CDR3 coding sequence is TGTGCTAGCCGACTCTTGGGGCATAGCAATCAGCCCCAGCATTTT.

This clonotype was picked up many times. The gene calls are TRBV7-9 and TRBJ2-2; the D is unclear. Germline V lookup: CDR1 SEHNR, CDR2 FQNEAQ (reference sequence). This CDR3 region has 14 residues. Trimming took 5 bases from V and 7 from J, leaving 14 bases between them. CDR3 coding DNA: TGTGCCAGCAGCCACGTTACCCACCACGGGGAGCTGTTTTTT. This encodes CASSHVTHHGELFF. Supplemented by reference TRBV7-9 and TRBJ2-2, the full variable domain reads DTGVSQNPRHKITKRGQNVTFRCDPISEHNRLYWYRQTLGQGPEFLTYFQNEAQLEKSRLLSDRFSAERPKGSFSTLEIQRTEQGDSAMYLCASSHVTHHGELFFGEGSRLTVL.

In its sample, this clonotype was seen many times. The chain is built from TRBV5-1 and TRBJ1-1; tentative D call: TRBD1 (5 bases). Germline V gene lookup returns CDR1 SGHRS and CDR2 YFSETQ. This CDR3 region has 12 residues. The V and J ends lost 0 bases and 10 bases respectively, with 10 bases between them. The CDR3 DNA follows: TGCGCCAGCAGCTTGGGAGAGGGGATAGCTTTCTTT. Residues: CASSLGEGIAFF.

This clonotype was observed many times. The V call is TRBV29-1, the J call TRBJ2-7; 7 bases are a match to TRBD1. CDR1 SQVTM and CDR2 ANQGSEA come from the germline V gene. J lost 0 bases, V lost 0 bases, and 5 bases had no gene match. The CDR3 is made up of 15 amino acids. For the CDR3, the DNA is TGCAGCGTTGAAGAGACAGGGATGAGCTCCTACGAGCAGTACTTC. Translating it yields CSVEETGMSSYEQYF.

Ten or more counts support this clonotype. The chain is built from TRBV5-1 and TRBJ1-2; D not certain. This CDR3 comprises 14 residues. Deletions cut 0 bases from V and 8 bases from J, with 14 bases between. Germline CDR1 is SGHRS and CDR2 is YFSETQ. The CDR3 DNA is TGCGCCAGCAGCTTGGGTGTCAGTGCGGTAGGCTACACCTTC. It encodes CASSLGVSAVGYTF.

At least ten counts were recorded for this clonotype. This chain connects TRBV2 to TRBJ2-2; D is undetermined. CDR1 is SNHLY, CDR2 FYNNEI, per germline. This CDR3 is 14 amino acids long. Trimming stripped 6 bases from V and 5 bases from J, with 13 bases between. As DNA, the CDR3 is TGTGCCAGCAGGCTACGTTCCGGAACCGGGGAGCTGTTTTTT. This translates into CASRLRSGTGELFF. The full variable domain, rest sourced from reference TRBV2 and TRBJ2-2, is EPEVTQTPSHQVTQMGQEVILRCVPISNHLYFYWYRQILGQKVEFLVSFYNNEISEKSEIFDDQFSVERPDGSNFTLKIRSTKLEDSAMYFCASRLRSGTGELFFGEGSRLTVL.

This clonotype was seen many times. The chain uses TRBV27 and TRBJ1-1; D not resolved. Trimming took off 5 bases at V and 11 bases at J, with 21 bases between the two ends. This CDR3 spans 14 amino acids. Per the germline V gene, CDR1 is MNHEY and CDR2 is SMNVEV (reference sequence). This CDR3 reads CASSPRLVGLDAFF. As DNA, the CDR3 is TGTGCCAGCAGTCCCCGGCTGGTGGGTTTGGATGCTTTCTTT.

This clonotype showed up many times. The chain's CDR3 is CASSEGTGVSNQPQHF. The CDR3 region has the DNA TGTGCCAGCAGTGAAGGAACAGGGGTTAGCAATCAGCCCCAGCATTTT. This sequence joins TRBV12-3 or TRBV12-4 and TRBJ1-5; 7 bases map to TRBD1. V gave up 5 bases and J gave up 0 bases; unmatched junction bases: 7. The CDR3 is made up of 16 amino acids.

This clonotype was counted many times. The CDR3: CASSQLGQGNTIYF. DNA of the CDR3: TGTGCCAGCAGCCAACTCGGACAGGGAAACACCATATATTTT. The chain combines TRBV14 with TRBJ1-3, with D perhaps matching TRBD1 (6 bases). Looked up from germline, CDR1 is SGHDN and CDR2 is FVKESK. V was trimmed by 2 bases and J by 4 bases, leaving 9 bases between them. The CDR3 has 14 amino acids.

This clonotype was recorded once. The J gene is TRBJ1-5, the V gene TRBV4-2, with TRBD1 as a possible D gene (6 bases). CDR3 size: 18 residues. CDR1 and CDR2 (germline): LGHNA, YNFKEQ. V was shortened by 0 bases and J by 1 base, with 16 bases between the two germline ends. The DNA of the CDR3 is TGTGCCAGCAGCCAAGATGTCCCCAGGGGTGTCAGCAATCAGCCCCAGCATTTT. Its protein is CASSQDVPRGVSNQPQHF.

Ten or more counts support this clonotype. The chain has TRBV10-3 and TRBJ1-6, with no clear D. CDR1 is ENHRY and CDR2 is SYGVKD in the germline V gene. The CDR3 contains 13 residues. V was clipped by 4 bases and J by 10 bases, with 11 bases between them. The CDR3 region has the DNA TGTGCCATCAGTGGCCAGGAGGGCTCACCCCTCCACTTT. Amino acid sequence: CAISGQEGSPLHF.

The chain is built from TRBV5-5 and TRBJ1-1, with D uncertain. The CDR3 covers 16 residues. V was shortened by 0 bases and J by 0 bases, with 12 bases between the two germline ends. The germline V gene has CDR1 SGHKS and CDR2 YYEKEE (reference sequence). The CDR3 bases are TGTGCCAGCAGCTTGGCCTTCCAGCTAATGAACACTGAAGCTTTCTTT. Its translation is CASSLAFQLMNTEAFF. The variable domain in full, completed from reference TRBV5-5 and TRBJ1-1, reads DAGVTQSPTHLIKTRGQQVTLRCSPISGHKSVSWYQQVLGQGPQFIFQYYEKEERGRGNFPDRFSARQFPNYSSELNVNALLLGDSALYLCASSLAFQLMNTEAFFGQGTRLTVV.